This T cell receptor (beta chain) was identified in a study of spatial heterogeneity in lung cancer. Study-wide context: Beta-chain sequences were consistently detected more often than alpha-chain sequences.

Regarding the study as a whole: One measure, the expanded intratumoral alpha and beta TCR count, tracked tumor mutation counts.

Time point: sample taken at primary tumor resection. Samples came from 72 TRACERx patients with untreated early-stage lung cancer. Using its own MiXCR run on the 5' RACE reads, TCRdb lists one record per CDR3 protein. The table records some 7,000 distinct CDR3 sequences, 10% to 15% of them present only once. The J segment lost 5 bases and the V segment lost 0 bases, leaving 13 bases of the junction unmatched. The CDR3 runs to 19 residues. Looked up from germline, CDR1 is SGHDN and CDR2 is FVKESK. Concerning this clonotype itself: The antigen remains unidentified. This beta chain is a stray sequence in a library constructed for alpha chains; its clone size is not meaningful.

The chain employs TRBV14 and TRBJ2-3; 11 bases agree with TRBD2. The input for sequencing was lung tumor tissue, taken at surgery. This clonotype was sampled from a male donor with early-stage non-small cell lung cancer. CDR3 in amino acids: CASSQDAAASGRLRDTQYF. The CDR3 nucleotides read TGTGCCAGCAGCCAAGATGCCGCGGCTAGCGGGAGGTTGCGAGATACGCAGTATTTT.